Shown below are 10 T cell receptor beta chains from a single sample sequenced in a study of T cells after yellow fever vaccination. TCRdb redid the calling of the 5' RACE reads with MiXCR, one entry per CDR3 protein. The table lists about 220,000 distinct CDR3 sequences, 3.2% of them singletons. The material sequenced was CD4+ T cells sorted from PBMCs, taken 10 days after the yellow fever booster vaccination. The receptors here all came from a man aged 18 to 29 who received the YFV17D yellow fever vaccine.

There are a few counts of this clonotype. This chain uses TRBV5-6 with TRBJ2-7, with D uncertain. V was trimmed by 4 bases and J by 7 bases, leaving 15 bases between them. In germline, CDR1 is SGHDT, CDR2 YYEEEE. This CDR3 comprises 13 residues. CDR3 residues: CASSLRASVEQYV. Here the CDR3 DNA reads TGTGCCAGCAGCCTCCGGGCGTCCGTTGAGCAGTACGTC.

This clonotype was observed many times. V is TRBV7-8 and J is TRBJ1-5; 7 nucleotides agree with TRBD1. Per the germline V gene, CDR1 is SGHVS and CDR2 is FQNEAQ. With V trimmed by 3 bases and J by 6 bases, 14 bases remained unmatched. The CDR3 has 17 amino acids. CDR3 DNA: TGTGCCAGCAGCTTTCCCGCCCAGGGCAGGGGGGGTCAGCCCCAGCATTTT. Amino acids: CASSFPAQGRGGQPQHF.

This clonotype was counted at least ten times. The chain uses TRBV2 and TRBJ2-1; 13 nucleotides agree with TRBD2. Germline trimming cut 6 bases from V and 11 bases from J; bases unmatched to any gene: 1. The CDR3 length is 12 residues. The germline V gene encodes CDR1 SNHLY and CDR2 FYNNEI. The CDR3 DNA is TGTGCCAGCAGGGGGACTAGCGGGAAGCAGTTCTTC. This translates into CASRGTSGKQFF. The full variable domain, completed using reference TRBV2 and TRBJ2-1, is EPEVTQTPSHQVTQMGQEVILRCVPISNHLYFYWYRQILGQKVEFLVSFYNNEISEKSEIFDDQFSVERPDGSNFTLKIRSTKLEDSAMYFCASRGTSGKQFFGPGTRLTVL.

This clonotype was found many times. The CDR3 is CASTFLSGGAGEQFF. CDR3 in DNA: TGTGCCAGCACCTTCCTCAGCGGGGGGGCCGGTGAGCAGTTCTTC. The chain combines TRBV12-3 or TRBV12-4 with TRBJ2-1; 10 bases match TRBD2. J gave up 9 bases and V 7 bases, and 12 bases lay outside the gene matches. The CDR3 covers 15 residues.

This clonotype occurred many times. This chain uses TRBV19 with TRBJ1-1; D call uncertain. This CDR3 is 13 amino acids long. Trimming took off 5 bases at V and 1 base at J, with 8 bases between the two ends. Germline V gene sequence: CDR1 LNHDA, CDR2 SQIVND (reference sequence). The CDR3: CASSVLANTEAFF. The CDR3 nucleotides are TGTGCCAGTAGTGTGCTCGCGAACACTGAAGCTTTCTTT.

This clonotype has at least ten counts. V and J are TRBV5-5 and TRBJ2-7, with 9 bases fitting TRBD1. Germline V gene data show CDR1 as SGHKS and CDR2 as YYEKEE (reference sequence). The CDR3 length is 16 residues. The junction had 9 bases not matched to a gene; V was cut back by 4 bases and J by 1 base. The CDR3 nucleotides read TGTGCCAGCAGCGGAAAACCGGGACAGGGTTCCTACGAGCAGTACGTC. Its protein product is CASSGKPGQGSYEQYV.

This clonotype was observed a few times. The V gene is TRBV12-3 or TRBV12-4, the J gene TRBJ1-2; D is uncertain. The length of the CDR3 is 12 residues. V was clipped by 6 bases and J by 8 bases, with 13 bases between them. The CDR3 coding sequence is TGTGCCAGCAGCCCTTCGTTCCGGGGCTACACCTTC. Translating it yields CASSPSFRGYTF.

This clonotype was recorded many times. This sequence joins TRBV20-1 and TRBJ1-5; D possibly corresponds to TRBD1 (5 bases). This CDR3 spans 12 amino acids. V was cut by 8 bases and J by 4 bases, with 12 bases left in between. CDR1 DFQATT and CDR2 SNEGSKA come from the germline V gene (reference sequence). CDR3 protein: CSPGEGNQPQHF. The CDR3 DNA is TGCAGTCCGGGGGAGGGGAATCAGCCCCAGCATTTT.

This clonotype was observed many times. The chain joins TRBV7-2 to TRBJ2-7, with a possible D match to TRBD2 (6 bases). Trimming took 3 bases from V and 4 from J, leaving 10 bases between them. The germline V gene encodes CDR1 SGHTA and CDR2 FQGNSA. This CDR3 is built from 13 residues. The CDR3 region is CASSLGGRYEQYV. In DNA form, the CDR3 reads TGTGCCAGCAGCTTGGGGGGTAGGTACGAGCAGTACGTC.

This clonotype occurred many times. CDR3 DNA: TGTGCCAGTGGACGGACTGGCAGCTCCTACGAGCAGTACGTC. Its protein is CASGRTGSSYEQYV. V is TRBV27 and J is TRBJ2-7, with a possible D match to TRBD2 (5 bases). The CDR3 runs to 14 residues. CDR1 is MNHEY and CDR2 is SMNVEV in the germline V gene (reference sequence). Trimming cost V 9 bases and J 0 bases, with 15 bases left between them.